This T cell receptor beta chain was sequenced for a study of T cell repertoires in cytomegalovirus infection. Broader study findings: HLA-C-restricted CMV-specific TCR beta clonotypes were dominant in the ex vivo response.

TCRdb used MiXCR to reprocess the reads, holding one entry per CDR3 protein. The profile shows about 60,000 distinct CDR3 sequences, 33% of them singletons. From germline, CDR1 is SNHLY and CDR2 FYNNEI. This CDR3 contains 13 residues. V lost 11 bases and J lost 0, with 10 bases in between. As regards this clonotype: Antigen unknown.

The sequencing input was PBMCs, sequenced either directly or after in vitro stimulation (not recorded which). The chain joins TRBV2 to TRBJ1-4; no clear D. The clonotype originates from a human donor in good health (CMV status not recorded). Some clones in this sample may be carry-over from other donors' samples. The CDR3: CAGYSATNEKLFF. DNA for the CDR3: TGTGCCGGCTACAGTGCAACTAATGAAAAACTGTTTTTT.